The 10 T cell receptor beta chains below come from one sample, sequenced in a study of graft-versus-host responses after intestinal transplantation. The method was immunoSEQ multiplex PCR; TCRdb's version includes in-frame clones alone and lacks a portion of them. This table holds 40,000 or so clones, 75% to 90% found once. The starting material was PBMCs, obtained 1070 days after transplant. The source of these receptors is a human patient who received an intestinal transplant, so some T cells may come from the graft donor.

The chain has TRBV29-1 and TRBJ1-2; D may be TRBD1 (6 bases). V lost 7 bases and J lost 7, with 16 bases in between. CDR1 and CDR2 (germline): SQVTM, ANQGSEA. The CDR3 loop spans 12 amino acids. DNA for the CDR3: TGCAGCGCCGGTCGGGGGGCCGGTGGCTACACCTTC. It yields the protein CSAGRGAGGYTF.

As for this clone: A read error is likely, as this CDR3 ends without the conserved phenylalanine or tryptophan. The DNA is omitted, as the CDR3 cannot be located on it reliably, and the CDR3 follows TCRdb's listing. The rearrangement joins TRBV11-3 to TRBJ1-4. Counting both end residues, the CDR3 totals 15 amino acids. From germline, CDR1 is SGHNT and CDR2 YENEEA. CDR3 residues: CASSPPARKSLLGGL.

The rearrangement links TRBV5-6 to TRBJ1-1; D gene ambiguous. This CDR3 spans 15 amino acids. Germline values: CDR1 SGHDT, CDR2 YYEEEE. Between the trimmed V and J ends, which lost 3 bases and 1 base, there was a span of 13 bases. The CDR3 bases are TGTGCCAGCAGCTCGGGCTTACAACCGAACACTGAAGCTTTCTTT. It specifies CASSSGLQPNTEAFF.

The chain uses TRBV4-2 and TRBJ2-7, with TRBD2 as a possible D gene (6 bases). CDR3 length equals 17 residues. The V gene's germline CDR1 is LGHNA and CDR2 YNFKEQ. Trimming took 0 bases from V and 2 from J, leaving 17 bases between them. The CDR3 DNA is TGTGCCAGCAGCCAAGAGGTTACCGGGAGAGCGACCTACGAGCAGTACTTC. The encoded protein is CASSQEVTGRATYEQYF.

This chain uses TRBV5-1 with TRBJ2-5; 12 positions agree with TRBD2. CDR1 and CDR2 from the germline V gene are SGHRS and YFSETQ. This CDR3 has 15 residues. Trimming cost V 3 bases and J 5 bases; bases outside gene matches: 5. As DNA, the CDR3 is TGCGCCAGCAGCTCTAGCGGGGGGGTTCCCGAGACCCAGTACTTC. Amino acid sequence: CASSSSGGVPETQYF. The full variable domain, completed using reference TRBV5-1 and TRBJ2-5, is KAGVTQTPRYLIKTRGQQVTLSCSPISGHRSVSWYQQTPGQGLQFLFEYFSETQRNKGNFPGRFSGRQFSNSRSEMNVSTLELGDSALYLCASSSSGGVPETQYFGPGTRLLVL.

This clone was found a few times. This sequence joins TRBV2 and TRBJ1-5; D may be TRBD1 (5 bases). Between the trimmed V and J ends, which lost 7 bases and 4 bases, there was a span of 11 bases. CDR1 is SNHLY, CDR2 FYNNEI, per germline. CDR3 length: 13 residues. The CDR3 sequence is CASTPGPNQPQHF. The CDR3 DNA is TGTGCCAGCACCCCGGGGCCTAATCAGCCCCAGCATTTT.

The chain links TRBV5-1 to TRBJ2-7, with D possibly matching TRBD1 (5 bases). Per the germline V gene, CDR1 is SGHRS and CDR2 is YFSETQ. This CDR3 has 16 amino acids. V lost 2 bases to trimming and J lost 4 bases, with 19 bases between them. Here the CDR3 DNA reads TGCGCCAGCAGCTTAAGAGACAGCCAAGCGTTTTACGAGCAGTACTTC. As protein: CASSLRDSQAFYEQYF.

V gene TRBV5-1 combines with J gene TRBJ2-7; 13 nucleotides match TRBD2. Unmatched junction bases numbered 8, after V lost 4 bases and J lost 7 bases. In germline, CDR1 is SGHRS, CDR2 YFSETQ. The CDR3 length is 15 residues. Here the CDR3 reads CASSTWTSGRKEQYF. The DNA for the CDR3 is TGCGCCAGCAGCACCTGGACTAGCGGGAGAAAGGAGCAGTACTTC.

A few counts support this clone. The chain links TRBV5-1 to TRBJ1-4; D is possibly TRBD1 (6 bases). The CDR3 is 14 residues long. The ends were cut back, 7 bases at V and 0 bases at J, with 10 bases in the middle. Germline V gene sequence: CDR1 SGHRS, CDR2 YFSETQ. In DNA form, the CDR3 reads TGCGCCAGCGCAACAGGGCCAACTAATGAAAAACTGTTTTTT. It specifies CASATGPTNEKLFF.

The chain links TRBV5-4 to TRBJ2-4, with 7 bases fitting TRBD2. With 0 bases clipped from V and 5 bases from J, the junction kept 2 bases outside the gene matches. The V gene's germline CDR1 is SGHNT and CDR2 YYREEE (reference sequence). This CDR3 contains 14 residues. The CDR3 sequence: CASSLGGSQNIQYF. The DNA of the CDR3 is TGTGCCAGCAGCTTGGGCGGGAGCCAAAACATTCAGTACTTC.